The clone carrying this T cell receptor beta chain was recorded once. Possible read error: a much larger clone is one base away. CDR1 DFQATT and CDR2 SNEGSKA come from the germline V gene (reference sequence). The CDR3 contains 11 residues. The sample belongs to a study of T-cell reconstitution after alpha-beta-depleted transplantation in children. As it was prepared, the TCRbeta library received unique molecular identifiers. TCRdb ran MiXCR on the PCR reads and lists one entry per CDR3 protein. This sample has some 200,000 distinct CDR3 sequences, with 5% to 7.5% found just once. V and J are TRBV20-1 and TRBJ2-1; D not certain. This specimen was PBMCs, taken before TCRalphabeta/CD19-depleted stem cell transplant. This receptor was obtained from a girl in the first two years of life with combined immunodeficiency, due to receive a stem cell transplant. The CDR3 loop reads CSATYYDEQFF. The CDR3 DNA follows: TGCAGTGCTACCTACTACGATGAGCAGTTCTTC.